This T cell receptor beta chain was identified in a study of T cell repertoires in cytomegalovirus infection. As for the study in general: Both recently identified HLA-C-restricted and well-studied HLA-B-restricted CMV epitopes were used in the study. CMV infection together with matching HLA type was indicated by public TCR beta signatures.

This clonotype showed up just once. Its antigen is currently unknown. MiXCR was run by TCRdb on the reads, yielding one entry per CDR3 protein. The data show approximately 600,000 distinct CDR3 sequences, 40% seen once. The clonotype comes from a human donor in good health (CMV status not recorded). Some clones in this sample may be carry-over from other donors' samples. The sequencing here drew on cultured PBMCs, taken from culture after CMV antigen stimulation.

CDR3 coding DNA: TGTGCCAGCAGAAGGACAGCGATGAACACTGAAGCTTTCTTT. Translated: CASRRTAMNTEAFF. This rearrangement joins TRBV6-2 or TRBV6-3 to TRBJ1-1; TRBD1 might be the D (6 bases). V shed 6 bases and J shed 0 bases, with 11 bases lying between them. There are 14 residues in the CDR3. The germline V gene encodes CDR1 MNHEY and CDR2 SVGEGT.